The next 17 T cell receptor beta chains were all read from a single sample in a study of T-cell memory formation after mild COVID-19. TCRdb independently ran MiXCR on the 5' RACE reads; one entry per CDR3 protein. The sample gives around 140,000 distinct CDR3 sequences, 20% to 25% of which show up once; around 24% is in the top ten. Specimen: PBMCs or a T cell subset sorted from them (not recorded which). These receptors came from an adult woman who had mild COVID-19 (a few samples of this study predate the infection). Cell type and time point are not known.

This clonotype was seen more than once but under ten times. The V and J genes are TRBV7-9 and TRBJ2-3, with D tentatively TRBD2 (6 bases). V was shortened by 6 bases and J by 2 bases, with 15 bases between the two germline ends. Germline CDR1 and CDR2: SEHNR and FQNEAQ (reference sequence). The CDR3 has 15 residues. This CDR3 is CASRWPGGDTDTQYF. The CDR3 DNA is TGTGCCAGCAGATGGCCTGGCGGGGACACAGATACGCAGTATTTT.

A single count supports this clonotype. The rearrangement joins TRBV20-1 to TRBJ2-5, with TRBD2 identical over 9 bases. This CDR3 comprises 14 residues. Trimming cost V 3 bases and J 4 bases; bases outside gene matches: 6. CDR1 and CDR2 (germline): DFQATT, SNEGSKA (reference sequence). The CDR3 DNA reads as TGCAGTGCTAGGGGGACTAGCAAGCTAGAGACCCAGTACTTC. Protein sequence: CSARGTSKLETQYF.

This clonotype turned up a few times. This chain joins TRBV15 and TRBJ1-2; 8 bases fit TRBD1. Germline loops: CDR1 LNHNV, CDR2 YYDKDF (reference sequence). Trimming took 0 bases from V and 4 from J; bases not matched to a gene: 4. The CDR3 runs 15 residues. The CDR3 is CATSRERQGSYGYTF. The CDR3 DNA reads TGTGCCACCAGCAGAGAGAGACAGGGGTCCTATGGCTACACCTTC. Full variable domain (outside the CDR3, taken from reference TRBV15 and TRBJ1-2): DAMVIQNPRYQVTQFGKPVTLSCSQTLNHNVMYWYQQKSSQAPKLLFHYYDKDFNNEADTPDNFQSRRPNTSFCFLDIRSPGLGDTAMYLCATSRERQGSYGYTFGSGTRLTVV.

V is TRBV7-9 and J is TRBJ2-1; D possibly corresponds to TRBD1 (6 bases). Trimming stripped 1 base from V and 5 bases from J, with 12 bases between. This CDR3 contains 15 residues. Per germline, CDR1 SEHNR and CDR2 FQNEAQ (reference sequence). CDR3 sequence (DNA): TGTGCCAGCAGCTTAGTGCAGGGGTCCGACAATGAGCAGTTCTTC. It is translated as CASSLVQGSDNEQFF.

This clonotype was seen more than once but under ten times. The chain combines TRBV7-9 with TRBJ2-1; TRBD2 matches at 7 bases. Per the germline V gene, CDR1 is SEHNR and CDR2 is FQNEAQ (reference sequence). This CDR3 is built from 16 residues. J gave up 5 bases and V 2 bases, and 9 bases lay outside the gene matches. The CDR3 DNA reads as TGTGCCAGCAGCTTAATCGGTCTAGCGGCAAACAATGAGCAGTTCTTC. This translates into CASSLIGLAANNEQFF.

This clonotype showed up just a few times. The CDR3 protein is CASSFISGGTDTQYF. The CDR3 nucleotides read TGTGCCAGCAGTTTCATAAGCGGGGGCACAGATACGCAGTATTTT. The chain links TRBV12-3 or TRBV12-4 to TRBJ2-3, with 7 bases lining up with TRBD2. V shed 3 bases, J shed 1 base, and the junction held 4 bases outside the gene matches. This CDR3 has 15 residues.

Ten or more counts support this clonotype. The chain has TRBV24-1 and TRBJ2-2; tentatively, D is TRBD1 (7 bases). The CDR3 totals 15 residues. Germline CDR1 reads KGHDR; CDR2 reads SFDVKD. CDR3 amino acids: CARMRDSELPGELFF. The CDR3 region has the DNA TGTGCACGCATGCGGGACAGCGAGCTTCCCGGGGAGCTGTTTTTT.

CDR3 DNA: TGTGCCAGCAGCCAGGAAACCACCCAAACGACAGGTCAACTTGGCTACACCTTC. Amino acid sequence: CASSQETTQTTGQLGYTF. This chain joins TRBV3-1 and TRBJ1-2; D may be TRBD1 (6 bases). Germline V gene lookup returns CDR1 LGHDT and CDR2 YNNKEL (reference sequence). The CDR3 is 18 amino acids. V gave up 3 bases and J gave up 7 bases, with 27 bases separating them.

The chain uses TRBV2 and TRBJ1-5; D may be TRBD1 (5 bases). Germline CDR1 reads SNHLY; CDR2 reads FYNNEI. Trimming stripped 7 bases from V and 0 bases from J, with 13 bases between. CDR3 length equals 15 residues. The CDR3 DNA is TGTGCCAGCACGCTCGACAGATCTAGCAATCAGCCCCAGCATTTT. Residues: CASTLDRSSNQPQHF. The variable domain in full, completed from reference TRBV2 and TRBJ1-5, reads EPEVTQTPSHQVTQMGQEVILRCVPISNHLYFYWYRQILGQKVEFLVSFYNNEISEKSEIFDDQFSVERPDGSNFTLKIRSTKLEDSAMYFCASTLDRSSNQPQHFGDGTRLSIL.

The V gene is TRBV15, the J gene TRBJ2-7; TRBD1 is a possible D gene (6 bases). The CDR3 spans 15 residues. Germline assignment: CDR1 LNHNV and CDR2 YYDKDF (reference sequence). V lost 0 bases, J lost 5 bases, and 14 bases lay in between. The CDR3: CATSRDRQGTHEQYF. The DNA of the CDR3 is TGTGCCACCAGCAGAGACCGGCAGGGGACCCACGAGCAGTACTTC. Complete variable domain (other parts from reference TRBV15 and TRBJ2-7): DAMVIQNPRYQVTQFGKPVTLSCSQTLNHNVMYWYQQKSSQAPKLLFHYYDKDFNNEADTPDNFQSRRPNTSFCFLDIRSPGLGDTAMYLCATSRDRQGTHEQYFGPGTRLTVT.

The chain combines TRBV7-9 with TRBJ1-2; D is undetermined. The V gene's germline CDR1 is SEHNR and CDR2 FQNEAQ (reference sequence). V was clipped by 2 bases and J by 2 bases, with 12 bases between them. The CDR3 spans 15 residues. The CDR3 region is CASSLSPEHNYGYTF. The CDR3 DNA follows: TGTGCCAGCAGCTTATCCCCCGAGCACAACTATGGCTACACCTTC.

Judged by abundance, this clonotype is medium-sized. V and J are TRBV5-5 and TRBJ2-4; tentatively, D is TRBD2 (5 bases). CDR1 is SGHKS and CDR2 is YYEKEE in the germline V gene (reference sequence). CDR3 length equals 17 residues. Trimming left V 1 base short and J 0 bases short, with 14 bases between. CDR3 DNA: TGTGCCAGCAGCTTGAACGGAGCGGCAGTAGCCAAAAACATTCAGTACTTC. Protein: CASSLNGAAVAKNIQYF. The variable domain in full, completed from reference TRBV5-5 and TRBJ2-4, reads DAGVTQSPTHLIKTRGQQVTLRCSPISGHKSVSWYQQVLGQGPQFIFQYYEKEERGRGNFPDRFSARQFPNYSSELNVNALLLGDSALYLCASSLNGAAVAKNIQYFGAGTRLSVL.

The rearrangement uses TRBV7-6 and TRBJ2-7; D is undetermined. CDR1 is SGHVS and CDR2 is FNYEAQ in the germline V gene. The V end lost 4 bases, the J end lost 3 bases, and 13 bases lay between the germline ends. The CDR3 runs to 14 residues. CDR3 nucleotides: TGTGCCAGCAGCTCTGTAAGAGATCACTACGAGCAGTACTTC. It translates to CASSSVRDHYEQYF.

This clonotype came up a few times. The chain has TRBV5-6 and TRBJ1-5, with 7 positions matching TRBD1. Germline V gene data show CDR1 as SGHDT and CDR2 as YYEEEE. This CDR3 contains 14 residues. The trim removed 2 bases at V and 7 bases at J, leaving 6 bases unmatched. CDR3 protein: CASSFGTAKQPQHF. In DNA form, the CDR3 reads TGTGCCAGCAGCTTTGGGACAGCGAAACAGCCCCAGCATTTT.

V usage is TRBV6-1 and J usage is TRBJ2-7; TRBD1 matches 9 bases. The CDR3 covers 15 residues. Trimming took 6 bases from V and 0 from J; bases not matched to a gene: 6. The germline gives CDR1 MNHNS, CDR2 SASEGT. DNA of the CDR3: TGTGCCAGCAGGGGGACAGGGAACAGCTCCTACGAGCAGTACTTC. Protein: CASRGTGNSSYEQYF.

This clonotype was detected only a few times. The genes are TRBV12-3 or TRBV12-4 and TRBJ2-2; possibly TRBD2 for D (5 bases). Trimming shortened V by 7 bases and J by 7 bases, and 7 bases separated the two germline ends. The CDR3 has 11 residues. CDR3 protein: CASIRGGELFF. In DNA form, the CDR3 reads TGTGCCAGCATTCGGGGCGGGGAGCTGTTTTTT.

The CDR3 region is CASMDRGPNEQFF. In DNA, the CDR3 is TGTGCCAGTATGGACCGGGGGCCTAATGAGCAGTTCTTC. This chain connects TRBV19 to TRBJ2-1; D tentatively fits TRBD1 or TRBD2 (6 bases each). Germline V gene data show CDR1 as LNHDA and CDR2 as SQIVND (reference sequence). V lost 7 bases, J lost 7 bases, and 14 bases lay in between. The CDR3 length is 13 residues.